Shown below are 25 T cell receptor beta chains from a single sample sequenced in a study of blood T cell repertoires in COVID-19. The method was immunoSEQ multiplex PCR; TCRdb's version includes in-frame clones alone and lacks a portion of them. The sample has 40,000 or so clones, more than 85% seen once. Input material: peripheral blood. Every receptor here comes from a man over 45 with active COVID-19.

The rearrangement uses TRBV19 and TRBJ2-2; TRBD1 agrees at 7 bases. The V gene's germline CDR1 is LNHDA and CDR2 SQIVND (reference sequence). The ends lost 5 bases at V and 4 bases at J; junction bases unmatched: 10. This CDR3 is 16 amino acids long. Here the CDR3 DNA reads TGTGCCAGTAGTTTTGGGACGACAGGGTCCACCGGGGAGCTGTTTTTT. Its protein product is CASSFGTTGSTGELFF.

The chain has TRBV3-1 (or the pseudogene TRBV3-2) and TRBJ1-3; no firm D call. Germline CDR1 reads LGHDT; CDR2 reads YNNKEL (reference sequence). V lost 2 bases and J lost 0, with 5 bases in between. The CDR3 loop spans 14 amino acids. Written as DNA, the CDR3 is TGTGCCAGCAGCCAACTGAGCTCTGGAAACACCATATATTTT. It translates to CASSQLSSGNTIYF.

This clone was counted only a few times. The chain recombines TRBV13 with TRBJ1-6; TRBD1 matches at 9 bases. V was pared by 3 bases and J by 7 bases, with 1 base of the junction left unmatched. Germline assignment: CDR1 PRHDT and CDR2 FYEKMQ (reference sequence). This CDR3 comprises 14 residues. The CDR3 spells CASSFTGGNSPLHF. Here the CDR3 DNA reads TGTGCCAGCAGCTTCACAGGGGGCAATTCACCCCTCCACTTT. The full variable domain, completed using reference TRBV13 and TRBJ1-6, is AAGVIQSPRHLIKEKRETATLKCYPIPRHDTVYWYQQGPGQDPQFLISFYEKMQSDKGSIPDRFSAQQFSDYHSELNMSSLELGDSALYFCASSFTGGNSPLHFGNGTRLTVT.

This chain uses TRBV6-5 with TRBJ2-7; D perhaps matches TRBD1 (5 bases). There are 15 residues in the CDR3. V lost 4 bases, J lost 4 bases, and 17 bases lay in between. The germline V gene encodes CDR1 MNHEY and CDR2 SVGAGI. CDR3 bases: TGTGCCAGCAGTTCGGCCGACAGCCTCAGGTACGAGCAGTACTTC. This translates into CASSSADSLRYEQYF.

Here the CDR3 DNA reads TGCAGCGTTGTTTTGGGGGCTGGTGGGGATACGCAGTATTTT. It is translated as CSVVLGAGGDTQYF. The J gene is TRBJ2-3, the V gene TRBV29-1; D perhaps matches TRBD1 (6 bases). The V end was cut by 4 bases, the J end by 6 bases, with 17 bases between. The germline V gene has CDR1 SQVTM and CDR2 ANQGSEA. This CDR3 region has 14 residues.

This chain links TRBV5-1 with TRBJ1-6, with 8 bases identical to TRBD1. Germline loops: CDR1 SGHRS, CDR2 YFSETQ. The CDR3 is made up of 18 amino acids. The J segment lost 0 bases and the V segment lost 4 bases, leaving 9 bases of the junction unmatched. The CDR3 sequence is CASSLGQGPNSYNSPLHF. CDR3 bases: TGCGCCAGCAGCCTCGGACAGGGCCCGAACTCCTATAATTCACCCCTCCACTTT.

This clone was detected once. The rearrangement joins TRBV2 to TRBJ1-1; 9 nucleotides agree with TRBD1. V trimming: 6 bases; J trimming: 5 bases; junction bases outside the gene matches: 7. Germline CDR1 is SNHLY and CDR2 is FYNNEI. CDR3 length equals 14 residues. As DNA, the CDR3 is TGTGCCAGCAGGGGGGACAGGGTTGGAACTGAAGCTTTCTTT. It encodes CASRGDRVGTEAFF.

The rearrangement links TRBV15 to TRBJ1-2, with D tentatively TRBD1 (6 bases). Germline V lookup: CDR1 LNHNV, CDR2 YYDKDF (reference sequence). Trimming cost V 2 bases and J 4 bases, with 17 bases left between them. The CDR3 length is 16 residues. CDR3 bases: TGTGCCACCAGCAGAAACAAAAACAGGGACCCCTATGGCTACACCTTC. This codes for CATSRNKNRDPYGYTF.

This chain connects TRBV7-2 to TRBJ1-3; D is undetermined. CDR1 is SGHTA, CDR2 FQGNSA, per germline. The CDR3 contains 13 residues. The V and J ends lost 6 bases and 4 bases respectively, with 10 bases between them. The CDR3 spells CASSWLAGNTIYF. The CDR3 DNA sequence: TGTGCCAGCAGTTGGTTGGCAGGAAACACCATATATTTT.

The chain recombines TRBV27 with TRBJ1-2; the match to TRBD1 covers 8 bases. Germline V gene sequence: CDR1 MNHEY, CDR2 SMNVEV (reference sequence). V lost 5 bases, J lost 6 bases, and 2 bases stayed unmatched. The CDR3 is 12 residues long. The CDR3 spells CASSKTGDGYTF. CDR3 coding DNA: TGTGCCAGCAGTAAGACAGGGGATGGCTACACCTTC.

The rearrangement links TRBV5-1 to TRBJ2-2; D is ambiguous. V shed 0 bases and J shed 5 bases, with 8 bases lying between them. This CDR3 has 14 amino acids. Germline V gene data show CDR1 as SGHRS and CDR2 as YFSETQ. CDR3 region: CASSLETVTGELFF. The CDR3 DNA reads TGCGCCAGCAGCTTGGAAACAGTTACCGGGGAGCTGTTTTTT.

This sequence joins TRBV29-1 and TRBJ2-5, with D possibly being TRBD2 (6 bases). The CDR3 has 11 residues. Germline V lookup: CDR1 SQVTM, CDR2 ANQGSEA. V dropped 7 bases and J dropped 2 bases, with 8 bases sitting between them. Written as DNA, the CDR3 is TGCAGCGGCGGGATTCAAGAGACCCAGTACTTC. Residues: CSGGIQETQYF. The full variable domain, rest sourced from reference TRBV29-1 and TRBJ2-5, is SAVISQKPSRDICQRGTSLTIQCQVDSQVTMMFWYRQQPGQSLTLIATANQGSEATYESGFVIDKFPISRPNLTFSTLTVSNMSPEDSSIYLCSGGIQETQYFGPGTRLLVL.

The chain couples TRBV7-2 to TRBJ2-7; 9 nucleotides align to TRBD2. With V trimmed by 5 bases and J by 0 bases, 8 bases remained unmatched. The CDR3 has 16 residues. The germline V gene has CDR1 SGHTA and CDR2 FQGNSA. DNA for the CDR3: TGTGCCAGCAGCCTACGAACTAGCGGGTACTCCTACGAGCAGTACTTC. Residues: CASSLRTSGYSYEQYF.

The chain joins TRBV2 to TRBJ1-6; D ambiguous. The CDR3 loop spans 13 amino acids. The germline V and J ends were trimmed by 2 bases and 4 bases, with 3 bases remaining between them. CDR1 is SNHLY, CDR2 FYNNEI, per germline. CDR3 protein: CASSEQYNSPLHF. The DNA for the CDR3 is TGTGCCAGCAGTGAACAGTATAATTCACCCCTCCACTTT.

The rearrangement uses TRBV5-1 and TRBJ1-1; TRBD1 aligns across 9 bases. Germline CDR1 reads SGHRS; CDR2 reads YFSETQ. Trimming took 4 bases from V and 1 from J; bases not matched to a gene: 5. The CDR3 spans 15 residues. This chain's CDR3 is CASSQQGAANTEAFF. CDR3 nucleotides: TGCGCCAGCAGCCAACAGGGGGCGGCGAACACTGAAGCTTTCTTT. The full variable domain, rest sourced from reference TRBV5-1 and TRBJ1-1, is KAGVTQTPRYLIKTRGQQVTLSCSPISGHRSVSWYQQTPGQGLQFLFEYFSETQRNKGNFPGRFSGRQFSNSRSEMNVSTLELGDSALYLCASSQQGAANTEAFFGQGTRLTVV.

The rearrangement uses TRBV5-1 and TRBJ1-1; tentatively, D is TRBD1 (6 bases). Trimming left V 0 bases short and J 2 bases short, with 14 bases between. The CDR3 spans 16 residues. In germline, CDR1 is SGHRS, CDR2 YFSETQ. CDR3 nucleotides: TGCGCCAGCAGCTTGGGAGCGAGGGGGTTTAACACTGAAGCTTTCTTT. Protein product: CASSLGARGFNTEAFF. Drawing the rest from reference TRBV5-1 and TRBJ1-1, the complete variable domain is KAGVTQTPRYLIKTRGQQVTLSCSPISGHRSVSWYQQTPGQGLQFLFEYFSETQRNKGNFPGRFSGRQFSNSRSEMNVSTLELGDSALYLCASSLGARGFNTEAFFGQGTRLTVV.

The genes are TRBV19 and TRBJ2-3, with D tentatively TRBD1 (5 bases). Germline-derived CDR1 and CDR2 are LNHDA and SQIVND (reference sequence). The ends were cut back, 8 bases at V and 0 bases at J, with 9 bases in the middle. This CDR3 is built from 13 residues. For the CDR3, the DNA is TGTGCCAGTGAGGCAGGGAGCACAGATACGCAGTATTTT. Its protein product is CASEAGSTDTQYF.

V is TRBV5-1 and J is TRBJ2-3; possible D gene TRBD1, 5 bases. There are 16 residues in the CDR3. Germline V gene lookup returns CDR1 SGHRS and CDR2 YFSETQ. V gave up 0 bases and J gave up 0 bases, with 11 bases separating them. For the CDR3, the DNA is TGCGCCAGCAGCTTGGATGGGCGGACAAGCACAGATACGCAGTATTTT. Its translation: CASSLDGRTSTDTQYF.

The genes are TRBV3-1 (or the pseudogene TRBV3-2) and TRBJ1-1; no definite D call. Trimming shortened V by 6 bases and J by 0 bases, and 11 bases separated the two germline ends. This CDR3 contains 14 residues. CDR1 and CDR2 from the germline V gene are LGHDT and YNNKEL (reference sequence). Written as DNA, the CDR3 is TGTGCCAGCAGGTATAGCGGGTTGAACACTGAAGCTTTCTTT. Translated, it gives CASRYSGLNTEAFF.

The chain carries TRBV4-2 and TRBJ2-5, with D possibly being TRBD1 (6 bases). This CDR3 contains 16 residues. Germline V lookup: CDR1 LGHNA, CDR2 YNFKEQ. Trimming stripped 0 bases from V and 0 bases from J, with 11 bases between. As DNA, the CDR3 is TGTGCCAGCAGCCAAGATGGCGGACAGTACCAAGAGACCCAGTACTTC. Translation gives CASSQDGGQYQETQYF.

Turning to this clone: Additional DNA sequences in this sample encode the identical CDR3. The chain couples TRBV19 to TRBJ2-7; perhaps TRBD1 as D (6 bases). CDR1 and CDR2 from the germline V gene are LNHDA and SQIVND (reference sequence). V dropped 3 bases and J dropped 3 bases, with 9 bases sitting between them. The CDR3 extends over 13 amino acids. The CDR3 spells CASSIGQSYEQYF. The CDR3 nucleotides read TGTGCCAGTAGTATCGGACAGAGCTACGAGCAGTACTTC.

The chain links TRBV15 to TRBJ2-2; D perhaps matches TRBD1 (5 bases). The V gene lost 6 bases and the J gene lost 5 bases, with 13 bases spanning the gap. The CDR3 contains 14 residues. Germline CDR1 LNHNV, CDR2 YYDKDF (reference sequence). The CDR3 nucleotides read TGTGCCACCAGGGTGGACATCTGGACCGGGGAGCTGTTTTTT. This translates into CATRVDIWTGELFF.

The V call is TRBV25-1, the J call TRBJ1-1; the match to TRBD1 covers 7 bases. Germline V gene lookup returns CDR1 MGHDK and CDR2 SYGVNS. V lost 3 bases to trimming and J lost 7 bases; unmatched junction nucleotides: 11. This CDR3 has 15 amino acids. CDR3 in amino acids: CASSDRTGVTVEAFF. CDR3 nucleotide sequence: TGTGCCAGCAGTGACCGAACAGGGGTAACAGTTGAAGCTTTCTTT.

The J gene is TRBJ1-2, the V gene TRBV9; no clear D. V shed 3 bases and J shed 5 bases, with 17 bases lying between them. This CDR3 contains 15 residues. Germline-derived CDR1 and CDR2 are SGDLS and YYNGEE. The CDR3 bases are TGTGCCAGCAGCGCCGAAGTGGGGAGTTTATATGGCTACACCTTC. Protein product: CASSAEVGSLYGYTF.

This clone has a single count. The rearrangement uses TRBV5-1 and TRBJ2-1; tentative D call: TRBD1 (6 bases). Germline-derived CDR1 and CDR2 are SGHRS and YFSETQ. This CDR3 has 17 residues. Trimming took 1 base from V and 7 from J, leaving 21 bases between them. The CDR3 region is CASSLPNRERVPNEQFF. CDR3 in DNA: TGCGCCAGCAGCTTGCCCAACAGGGAAAGGGTCCCAAATGAGCAGTTCTTC. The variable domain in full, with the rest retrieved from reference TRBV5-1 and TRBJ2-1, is KAGVTQTPRYLIKTRGQQVTLSCSPISGHRSVSWYQQTPGQGLQFLFEYFSETQRNKGNFPGRFSGRQFSNSRSEMNVSTLELGDSALYLCASSLPNRERVPNEQFFGPGTRLTVL.